What follows are 15 T cell receptor beta chains derived from one specimen sequenced in a study of identifying expanded T cells in peripheral blood. Libraries were prepared by immunoSEQ multiplex PCR; TCRdb keeps only in-frame clonotypes and omits some of them. The sample lists around 100,000 clones, approximately 90% occurring once. The specimen was blood. These receptors were taken from a person between 18 and 70 years old in good health.

The chain combines TRBV28 with TRBJ2-4, with 8 bases lining up with TRBD2. This CDR3 is 16 amino acids long. Germline CDR1 reads MDHEN; CDR2 reads SYDVKM. The trim removed 1 base at V and 5 bases at J, leaving 7 bases unmatched. DNA of the CDR3: TGTGCCAGCAGTTTATATGGGTCGGGGGGGGAAAACATTCAGTACTTC. As protein: CASSLYGSGGENIQYF.

CDR3 region: CASDDSSPLHF. CDR3 DNA: TGTGCTAGTGACGATAGTTCACCCCTCCACTTT. This chain connects TRBV12-5 to TRBJ1-6, with D hard to call. The germline V gene encodes CDR1 LGHNT and CDR2 FRNRAP. The ends were cut back, 7 bases at V and 9 bases at J, with 7 bases in the middle. The CDR3 has 11 amino acids.

The V call is TRBV5-5, the J call TRBJ2-5; D not resolved. Deletions cut 4 bases from V and 5 bases from J, with 9 bases between. Looked up from germline, CDR1 is SGHKS and CDR2 is YYEKEE (reference sequence). The CDR3 is 12 amino acids. For the CDR3, the DNA is TGTGCCAGCAGCCTATTTAAGGAGACCCAGTACTTC. As protein: CASSLFKETQYF.

This clone occurred a few times. This chain connects TRBV30 to TRBJ1-1; no clear D gene. V dropped 0 bases and J dropped 4 bases, with 6 bases sitting between them. The CDR3 consists of 12 residues. The germline CDR1 and CDR2 sequences are GTSNPN and SVGIG (reference sequence). CDR3 in amino acids: CAWSVGGTEAFF. The CDR3 DNA follows: TGTGCCTGGAGTGTGGGTGGCACTGAAGCTTTCTTT.

This chain uses TRBV19 with TRBJ1-2; 7 nucleotides align to TRBD1. The CDR3 length is 18 residues. J lost 2 bases, V lost 9 bases, and 21 bases had no gene match. CDR1 LNHDA and CDR2 SQIVND come from the germline V gene (reference sequence). DNA for the CDR3: TGTGCCAGCACGAATCACCCAAACTCTCCGGGACAGAACTATGGCTACACCTTC. As protein: CASTNHPNSPGQNYGYTF.

This clone has only a few counts. This chain uses TRBV6-1 with TRBJ2-5; weak D call: TRBD2 (5 bases). The CDR3 is 13 residues long. V was cut by 9 bases and J by 1 base, with 12 bases left in between. Germline CDR1 and CDR2: MNHNS and SASEGT. This chain's CDR3 is CASGRLFQETQYF. DNA for the CDR3: TGTGCCAGTGGGAGACTTTTCCAAGAGACCCAGTACTTC.

This clone was seen once. The V call is TRBV5-1, the J call TRBJ2-5; D unresolved. Trimming cost V 4 bases and J 2 bases, with 9 bases left between them. This CDR3 has 13 amino acids. The germline V gene has CDR1 SGHRS and CDR2 YFSETQ. CDR3 nucleotide sequence: TGCGCCAGCAGCCCCGGAGTACAAGAGACCCAGTACTTC. Amino acids: CASSPGVQETQYF.

The chain is built from TRBV5-6 and TRBJ1-2; D perhaps matches TRBD1 (6 bases). The CDR3 has 14 amino acids. Germline CDR1 reads SGHDT; CDR2 reads YYEEEE. V lost 0 bases and J lost 8, with 14 bases in between. CDR3 sequence: CASSLARGFGGYTF. CDR3 bases: TGTGCCAGCAGCTTGGCAAGGGGGTTCGGAGGCTACACCTTC.

The chain couples TRBV9 to TRBJ2-2; possibly TRBD2 for D (6 bases). The germline V gene has CDR1 SGDLS and CDR2 YYNGEE. This CDR3 region has 14 residues. V shed 0 bases and J shed 7 bases, with 10 bases lying between them. The CDR3 loop reads CASSVDGGSGELFF. CDR3 nucleotide sequence: TGTGCCAGCAGCGTAGACGGAGGGAGCGGGGAGCTGTTTTTT. The full variable domain, its missing parts supplied by reference TRBV9 and TRBJ2-2, is DSGVTQTPKHLITATGQRVTLRCSPRSGDLSVYWYQQSLDQGLQFLIQYYNGEERAKGNILERFSAQQFPDLHSELNLSSLELGDSALYFCASSVDGGSGELFFGEGSRLTVL.

Remarks on this clone: One end of the junction is discordant with germline, which a read error may explain. This chain joins TRBV7-9 and TRBJ1-5, with D possibly matching TRBD1 (5 bases). The CDR3 loop spans 15 amino acids. The V gene's germline CDR1 is SEHNR and CDR2 FQNEAQ (reference sequence). In DNA, the CDR3 is TGTGCCAGCAGCTTAGGCAGGGATAGCCATCAGCCCCAGCATTTT. It codes for CASSLGRDSHQPQHF.

The chain employs TRBV5-4 and TRBJ1-1; no clear D gene. V lost 0 bases and J lost 8, with 11 bases in between. The germline gives CDR1 SGHNT, CDR2 YYREEE (reference sequence). CDR3 length: 13 residues. The CDR3 nucleotides are TGTGCCAGCAGCTTGGACGGAATTTTAGAAGCTTTCTTT. It encodes CASSLDGILEAFF. The entire variable domain, with the rest obtained from reference TRBV5-4 and TRBJ1-1, is as follows: ETGVTQSPTHLIKTRGQQVTLRCSSQSGHNTVSWYQQALGQGPQFIFQYYREEENGRGNFPPRFSGLQFPNYSSELNVNALELDDSALYLCASSLDGILEAFFGQGTRLTVV.

CDR3 coding DNA: TGTGCCAGCAGCTTAGTGGCAGGGCGCGAGCAGTACTTC. Amino acids: CASSLVAGREQYF. The V and J genes are TRBV7-2 and TRBJ2-7, with TRBD1 as a possible D gene (5 bases). CDR3 length: 13 amino acids. V shed 1 base and J shed 6 bases, with 10 bases lying between them. From germline, CDR1 is SGHTA and CDR2 FQGNSA.

V usage is TRBV6-5 and J usage is TRBJ1-2, with a possible D match to TRBD1 (5 bases). The CDR3 length is 15 residues. V was trimmed by 7 bases and J by 2 bases, leaving 17 bases between them. Per germline, CDR1 MNHEY and CDR2 SVGAGI. The CDR3 nucleotides are TGTGCCAGCACATATACCGGGACGGGAAACTATGGCTACACCTTC. This encodes CASTYTGTGNYGYTF.

The chain employs TRBV10-1 and TRBJ2-3; 11 bases match TRBD1. Trimming cost V 4 bases and J 4 bases; bases outside gene matches: 4. The CDR3 runs to 15 residues. Germline CDR1 reads WNHNN; CDR2 reads SYGVQD (reference sequence). CDR3 sequence (DNA): TGCGCCAGCAGTGCTCCGGGACAGGGGGCAGATACGCAGTATTTT. It yields the protein CASSAPGQGADTQYF.

This chain uses TRBV7-2 with TRBJ1-5, with TRBD1 matching over 9 bases. The CDR3 loop spans 15 amino acids. The germline gives CDR1 SGHTA, CDR2 FQGNSA. Trimming removed 5 bases from V and 4 bases from J; junction bases left unmatched: 6. The CDR3 region is CASSITGQGNQPQHF. In DNA, the CDR3 is TGTGCCAGCAGCATCACTGGACAGGGGAATCAGCCCCAGCATTTT.